The rows below give T cell receptor beta chains drawn from one sample of a study of blood T cell repertoires in COVID-19. The assay was immunoSEQ multiplex PCR, and TCRdb's table has in-frame clones only and misses some. Of about 390,000 clones listed, around 87% are singletons. The sequenced sample was peripheral blood. These receptors all stem from a woman in her sixties or seventies with COVID-19, enrolled during active disease. Both conserved end residues are part of each CDR3. The D gene is left open where the match is weak. Size is stated for part of the rows, as once, few or many counts, or as a class when the clone is expanded.

TRBJ1-2 NA NA TRBV5-6 CASSPTNYGYTF TGTGCCAGCAGCCCCACTAACTATGGCTACACCTTC
TRBJ2-1 NA TRBD1 TRBV4-2 CASSQAPGQGLSSYNEQFF TGTGCCAGCAGCCAAGCCCCGGGACAGGGACTAAGCTCCTACAATGAGCAGTTCTTC
TRBJ2-2 NA TRBD2 TRBV27 CASSLSTVAGGLGTGELFF TGTGCCAGCAGTTTATCGACCGTTGCGGGGGGGCTGGGCACCGGGGAGCTGTTTTTT
TRBJ2-2 NA TRBD2 TRBV11-1 CASSLSRGGAPGELFF TGTGCCAGCAGCCTCTCTCGCGGGGGGGCCCCCGGGGAGCTGTTTTTT
TRBJ2-2 NA TRBD2 TRBV3-1/TRBV3-2 CASSQGAGVNTGELFF TGTGCCAGCAGCCAAGGGGCGGGGGTTAACACCGGGGAGCTGTTTTTT
TRBJ2-3 once TRBD1 TRBV27 CASRYGTGALDTQYF TGTGCCAGCAGATACGGGACAGGGGCCTTAGATACGCAGTATTTT
TRBJ2-5 NA NA TRBV28 CASSDWRTQYF TGTGCCAGCAGTGACTGGCGGACCCAGTACTTC
TRBJ1-1 few TRBD1 TRBV9 CASSVDEGAIEAFF TGTGCCAGCAGCGTAGATGAGGGGGCTATTGAAGCTTTCTTT
TRBJ1-1 few TRBD1 TRBV28 CASSPLGQGKWDTEAFF TGTGCCAGCAGCCCATTGGGACAGGGTAAGTGGGACACTGAAGCTTTCTTT
TRBJ1-1 NA NA TRBV7-9 CASSFGGRTEAFF TGTGCCAGCAGCTTTGGGGGCAGGACTGAAGCTTTCTTT
TRBJ2-7 NA TRBD1 TRBV5-1 CASSPDRAYEQYF TGCGCCAGCAGCCCGGACAGGGCCTACGAGCAGTACTTC
TRBJ1-6 NA TRBD1 TRBV5-5 CASSPGRQGNYNSPLHF TGTGCCAGCAGCCCTGGACGACAGGGAAACTATAATTCACCCCTCCACTTT
TRBJ2-7 NA TRBD1 TRBV7-7 CASSRRPGQGHEQYF TGTGCTAGCAGCCGTCGTCCAGGACAGGGCCACGAGCAGTACTTC
TRBJ1-5 NA NA TRBV19 CASSITLRGSSYQPQHF TGTGCCAGTAGTATCACCCTCCGAGGCAGCTCGTATCAGCCCCAGCATTTT
TRBJ1-6 NA TRBD1 TRBV28 CASSFWGQGYSPLHF TGTGCCAGCAGTTTTTGGGGACAGGGCTATTCACCCCTCCACTTT
TRBJ1-4 NA TRBD1 TRBV6-2/TRBV6-3 CASSWDRGLDVEKLFF TGTGCCAGCAGTTGGGACAGGGGGCTTGATGTTGAAAAACTGTTTTTT
TRBJ1-3 NA TRBD1 TRBV6-6 CASSYPRQGTGNTIYF TGTGCCAGCAGTTACCCGAGACAGGGGACTGGAAACACCATATATTTT
TRBJ1-1 few NA TRBV6-5 CASGSRNPRVEAFF TGTGCCAGCGGATCAAGGAACCCCAGGGTGGAAGCTTTCTTT
TRBJ2-6 NA NA TRBV7-6 CASTLAAGANVLTF TGTGCCAGCACTCTAGCAGCTGGGGCCAACGTCCTGACTTTC
TRBJ2-3 NA NA TRBV7-8 CASSLAQGRTDTQYF TGTGCCAGCAGCTTAGCTCAGGGGCGCACAGATACGCAGTATTTT
TRBJ1-4 NA TRBD1 TRBV4-2 CASSQDLDRVNEKLFF TGTGCCAGCAGCCAAGATCTTGACAGGGTAAATGAAAAACTGTTTTTT
TRBJ2-7 NA TRBD1 TRBV6-5 CASSSQGSYYEQYF TGTGCCAGCAGTTCACAGGGGTCCTACTACGAGCAGTACTTC
TRBJ2-2 NA TRBD2 TRBV9 CASSVHGGALWYTGELFF TGTGCCAGCAGCGTTCACGGGGGGGCCCTCTGGTACACCGGGGAGCTGTTTTTT
TRBJ2-7 NA NA TRBV13 CASSLGLRRAEPYEQYF TGTGCCAGCAGCTTAGGCCTTAGGAGGGCAGAGCCTTACGAGCAGTACTTC
TRBJ2-1 NA NA TRBV2 CASNSYNEQFF TGTGCCAGCAACAGTTACAATGAGCAGTTCTTC
TRBJ2-7 once NA TRBV11-2 CASSLSSGATYEQYF TGTGCCAGCAGCCTATCCTCTGGGGCCACCTACGAGCAGTACTTC
TRBJ2-1 once NA TRBV6-1 CASSDLSLSSYNEQFF TGTGCCAGCAGTGACCTCTCCTTGAGCTCCTACAATGAGCAGTTCTTC
TRBJ1-2 NA NA TRBV7-8 CASSPGVIYTF TGTGCCAGCAGCCCCGGGGTTATCTACACCTTC
TRBJ2-6 NA TRBD1 TRBV7-9 CASSHGTGHGANVLTF TGTGCCAGCAGCCACGGGACAGGGCATGGGGCCAACGTCCTGACTTTC
TRBJ1-4 NA NA TRBV4-1 CASSQGNRATNEKLFF TGCGCCAGCAGCCAAGGGAACAGAGCAACTAATGAAAAACTGTTTTTT
TRBJ2-6 NA NA TRBV28 CASSQPQVSGANVLTF TGTGCCAGCAGTCAACCCCAGGTGTCTGGGGCCAACGTCCTGACTTTC
TRBJ1-1 NA TRBD1 TRBV6-5 CASRDREATEAFF TGTGCCAGCAGGGACAGGGAGGCCACTGAAGCTTTCTTT
TRBJ1-6 NA NA TRBV14 CASSQNGPLHF TGTGCCAGCAGCCAAAACGGACCCCTCCACTTT
TRBJ2-6 few TRBD1 TRBV7-9 CASSLVDRVYLPGANVLTF TGTGCCAGCAGCTTAGTAGACAGGGTGTACCTCCCTGGGGCCAACGTCCTGACTTTC
TRBJ1-5 few NA TRBV19 CASSFRGSDNQPQHF TGTGCCAGTAGTTTCCGAGGGTCTGACAATCAGCCCCAGCATTTT
TRBJ1-4 NA NA TRBV3-1/TRBV3-2 CASSRNRNEKLFF TGTGCCAGCAGCCGCAATCGGAATGAAAAACTGTTTTTT
TRBJ1-6 NA TRBD1 TRBV3-1/TRBV3-2 CASSQADRVSPLHF TGTGCCAGCAGCCAAGCGGACAGGGTATCACCCCTCCACTTT
TRBJ1-2 NA NA TRBV5-1 CASSLGGSAYGYTF TGCGCCAGCAGCTTGGGTGGTTCTGCGTATGGCTACACCTTC
TRBJ2-1 NA TRBD1 TRBV5-1 CASSLGTGGHTDFF TGCGCCAGCAGCTTGGGGACAGGGGGCCATACGGATTTCTTC